A single sample is the source of the 15 T cell receptor beta chains below, sequenced in a study of cytomegalovirus exposure and HLA in healthy donors. The PCR ran on 60 Vbeta and 13 Jbeta primers. Method: immunoSEQ multiplex PCR; TCRdb's copy keeps in-frame clones and lacks some. The profile shows more than 150,000 clones, 60% to 80% of them singletons. The source material was PBMCs. These receptor sequences come from a man over 45 in good health and CMV-seropositive.

V usage is TRBV4-1 and J usage is TRBJ2-5; the match to TRBD1 covers 7 bases. The CDR3 sequence is 13 residues long. Germline-derived CDR1 and CDR2 are MGHRA and YSYEKL. V shed 1 base and J 5 bases; nucleotides not matched to a gene: 1. The CDR3, as DNA: TGCGCCAGCAGCCAAGCGACAGGGGAGACCCAGTACTTC. It specifies CASSQATGETQYF.

The chain employs TRBV30 and TRBJ1-6; D unresolved. Trimming left V 2 bases short and J 7 bases short, with 6 bases between. The length of the CDR3 is 12 residues. The germline CDR1 and CDR2 sequences are GTSNPN and SVGIG (reference sequence). CDR3 amino acids: CAWSLRNSPLHF. In DNA, the CDR3 is TGTGCCTGGAGTCTGCGGAATTCACCCCTCCACTTT. The variable domain in full, completed from reference TRBV30 and TRBJ1-6, reads SQTIHQWPATLVQPVGSPLSLECTVEGTSNPNLYWYRQAAGRGLQLLFYSVGIGQISSEVPQNLSASRPQDRQFILSSKKLLLSDSGFYLCAWSLRNSPLHFGNGTRLTVT.

J is TRBJ1-5 and V is TRBV4-1; D unclear. Trimming pared 1 base from V and 4 bases from J, leaving 5 bases between. The CDR3 runs 13 residues. Germline CDR1 and CDR2: MGHRA and YSYEKL. In nucleotides, the CDR3 is TGCGCCAGCAGCCAAGCCGGGAATCAGCCCCAGCATTTT. Its protein is CASSQAGNQPQHF.

In its sample, this clone was seen once. This chain connects TRBV27 to TRBJ2-2; D gene ambiguous. This CDR3 contains 15 residues. From germline, CDR1 is MNHEY and CDR2 SMNVEV (reference sequence). V dropped 6 bases and J dropped 0 bases, with 11 bases sitting between them. CDR3 in DNA: TGTGCCAGCAGCTTGGGCTCCGCGAACACCGGGGAGCTGTTTTTT. This codes for CASSLGSANTGELFF.

The chain joins TRBV19 to TRBJ2-5; D gene ambiguous. V lost 7 bases and J 1 base, leaving 10 bases between the germline ends. Germline V CDR1 and CDR2: LNHDA, SQIVND (reference sequence). The CDR3 runs to 13 residues. The CDR3 sequence: CASIENPQETQYF. The DNA for the CDR3 is TGTGCCAGTATAGAAAATCCCCAAGAGACCCAGTACTTC.

CDR3 nucleotide sequence: TGTGCCAGCAGTGAGCTCCGGGGTGATTCACCCCTCCACTTT. It specifies CASSELRGDSPLHF. The chain has TRBV6-1 and TRBJ1-6; D is undetermined. Germline assignment: CDR1 MNHNS and CDR2 SASEGT. The CDR3 spans 14 residues. V lost 3 bases and J lost 8, with 11 bases in between.

The rearrangement joins TRBV5-6 to TRBJ2-7, with 9 bases fitting TRBD1. V dropped 1 base and J dropped 1; count of bases not matched to a gene: 6. CDR1 and CDR2 (germline): SGHDT, YYEEEE. The CDR3 runs 16 residues. The CDR3 reads CASSLSPDRGSYEQYF. CDR3 coding DNA: TGTGCCAGCAGCTTGTCCCCGGACAGGGGTTCCTACGAGCAGTACTTC.

The V call is TRBV27, the J call TRBJ1-6, with D perhaps matching TRBD1 (6 bases). The CDR3 is made up of 15 amino acids. Germline V gene data show CDR1 as MNHEY and CDR2 as SMNVEV (reference sequence). The V end lost 6 bases, the J end lost 9 bases, and 18 bases lay between the germline ends. CDR3: CASSYGTPGGSPLHF. CDR3 sequence (DNA): TGTGCCAGCAGCTACGGGACACCGGGTGGTTCACCCCTCCACTTT.

J is TRBJ2-2 and V is TRBV2; TRBD1 agrees at 9 bases. V shed 8 bases, J shed 8 bases, and the junction held 9 bases outside the gene matches. Germline V gene sequence: CDR1 SNHLY, CDR2 FYNNEI. The CDR3 is made up of 14 amino acids. In DNA form, the CDR3 reads TGTGCCAGCGAGGCACAGGGGGCGAGGGGGGAGCTGTTTTTT. This encodes CASEAQGARGELFF.

The table lists this clone with a count of one. V and J are TRBV6-5 and TRBJ2-5; 8 nucleotides align to TRBD1. The V and J ends lost 2 bases and 2 bases, in that order; junction bases with no gene match: 4. The CDR3 extends over 15 amino acids. Germline lookup yields CDR1 MNHEY and CDR2 SVGAGI. Here the CDR3 reads CASSYGGTGQETQYF. The CDR3 DNA follows: TGTGCCAGCAGTTACGGTGGGACAGGACAAGAGACCCAGTACTTC.

The rearrangement joins TRBV7-6 to TRBJ2-2; tentatively, D is TRBD1 (5 bases). The germline CDR1 and CDR2 sequences are SGHVS and FNYEAQ. CDR3 length: 15 amino acids. V lost 2 bases, J lost 4 bases, and 11 bases lay in between. CDR3 protein: CASSLQGPGTGELFF. The DNA for the CDR3 is TGTGCCAGCAGCTTACAGGGCCCGGGCACCGGGGAGCTGTTTTTT.

The chain combines TRBV4-1 with TRBJ2-7; possible D gene TRBD2, 6 bases. In germline, CDR1 is MGHRA, CDR2 YSYEKL. Between the trimmed V and J ends, which lost 5 bases and 6 bases, there was a span of 20 bases. The CDR3 is 15 amino acids. The CDR3 DNA follows: TGCGCCAGCAGCTTGAGGCCGGGAGCCACGGGCGAGCAGTACGTC. It codes for CASSLRPGATGEQYV.

The chain employs TRBV4-2 and TRBJ1-1; D is perhaps TRBD1 (5 bases). CDR1 LGHNA and CDR2 YNFKEQ come from the germline V gene. Trimming left V 2 bases short and J 11 bases short, with 21 bases between. The CDR3 has 15 amino acids. CDR3 DNA sequence: TGTGCCAGCAGCCAAACCATCGACAGTTCCGAGGAGGCTTTCTTT. Its translation: CASSQTIDSSEEAFF.

The chain links TRBV5-1 to TRBJ2-7; TRBD1 matches at 10 bases. This CDR3 is 16 amino acids long. The trim removed 1 base at V and 4 bases at J, leaving 8 bases unmatched. Looked up from germline, CDR1 is SGHRS and CDR2 is YFSETQ. The CDR3 reads CASSLRGGTGDYEQYV. The CDR3 nucleotides are TGCGCCAGCAGCTTGAGGGGCGGGACAGGGGATTACGAGCAGTACGTC.

The gene calls are TRBV6-5 and TRBJ1-2; D is possibly TRBD1 (5 bases). The germline V gene has CDR1 MNHEY and CDR2 SVGAGI. V lost 6 bases and J 4 bases, leaving 18 bases between the germline ends. The CDR3 spans 15 residues. The CDR3 is CASRSLRQTFYGYTF. The DNA of the CDR3 is TGTGCCAGCAGGTCACTTCGACAGACCTTCTATGGCTACACCTTC.